These 5 T cell receptor beta chains were sequenced from one sample in a study of blood T cells in healthy people across ages. Together with a sample-barcoded 5' primer, a J-beta primer mix was included in a second PCR lasting about 6 to 11 cycles. TCRdb processed the 5' RACE reads anew with MiXCR; each CDR3 protein has one entry. Among over a million distinct CDR3 sequences listed, roughly 60% were seen once. Material: blood. The receptors derive from a man aged 18 to 35 in good health.

This clonotype showed up just once. The chain recombines TRBV4-2 with TRBJ1-1; D gene unclear. The CDR3 runs 11 residues. V was trimmed by 1 base and J by 8 bases, leaving 5 bases between them. Germline assignment: CDR1 LGHNA and CDR2 YNFKEQ. In DNA form, the CDR3 reads TGTGCCAGCAGCCAAGCGGGGGAAGCTTTCTTT. Protein product: CASSQAGEAFF.

The gene calls are TRBV4-1 and TRBJ2-7, with TRBD1 as a possible D gene (5 bases). The germline V gene has CDR1 MGHRA and CDR2 YSYEKL. V gave up 5 bases and J gave up 2 bases, with 16 bases separating them. The CDR3 covers 15 residues. CDR3 loop: CASSAGLMGPYEQYF. CDR3 nucleotides: TGCGCCAGCAGCGCAGGGTTAATGGGTCCCTACGAGCAGTACTTC.

The chain couples TRBV7-9 to TRBJ1-2; perhaps TRBD1 as D (6 bases). This CDR3 spans 16 amino acids. V lost 3 bases and J 4 bases, leaving 18 bases between the germline ends. Germline CDR1 SEHNR, CDR2 FQNEAQ (reference sequence). The CDR3 DNA sequence: TGTGCCAGCAGCTTGATGCCTCGGGGGGCGATCTATGGCTACACCTTC. Translation gives CASSLMPRGAIYGYTF.

Only one count was recorded for this clonotype. The chain combines TRBV6-1 with TRBJ1-1; D not resolved. Germline CDR1 and CDR2: MNHNS and SASEGT. The CDR3 spans 14 residues. Trimming left V 8 bases short and J 4 bases short, with 17 bases between. CDR3 in amino acids: CASQPETVTTEAFF. In DNA, the CDR3 is TGTGCCAGCCAACCAGAAACAGTGACCACTGAAGCTTTCTTT.

J is TRBJ2-1 and V is TRBV4-1; 9 bases are a match to TRBD1. Germline values: CDR1 MGHRA, CDR2 YSYEKL. With 1 base clipped from V and 0 bases from J, the junction kept 19 bases outside the gene matches. The CDR3 is made up of 22 amino acids. CDR3 DNA sequence: TGCGCCAGCAGCCAAGGGCTCTTCGTCGGACAGGGGCCGACCCGCTCCTACAATGAGCAGTTCTTC. Amino acids: CASSQGLFVGQGPTRSYNEQFF.